The source of this TCR beta chain is a study of blood T cells in healthy people across ages. Per germline, CDR1 SGHAT and CDR2 FQNNGV. This CDR3 contains 16 residues. The ends were cut back, 5 bases at V and 11 bases at J, with 27 bases in the middle. Per-sample yields of isolated PBMCs were at least 6.5 million. Next came a second PCR, run for roughly 6 to 11 cycles, which used a sample-barcoded 5' primer along with a J-beta primer mix. Every sample gave at least 2.5 million paired-end reads containing CDR3. Each CDR3 protein gets one entry after TCRdb re-called the 5' RACE reads with MiXCR. The table shows about 1,800,000 distinct CDR3 sequences, with roughly 30% occurring only once.

This sequence joins TRBV11-2 and TRBJ2-5; D call uncertain. Sequencing was performed on blood. This receptor was identified in a woman aged 25 to 39 in good health. The DNA for the CDR3 is TGTGCCAGCAGCCCAGACGTGCTCGCCAGGTGGAATGAGCAGTACTTC. Its translation is CASSPDVLARWNEQYF.